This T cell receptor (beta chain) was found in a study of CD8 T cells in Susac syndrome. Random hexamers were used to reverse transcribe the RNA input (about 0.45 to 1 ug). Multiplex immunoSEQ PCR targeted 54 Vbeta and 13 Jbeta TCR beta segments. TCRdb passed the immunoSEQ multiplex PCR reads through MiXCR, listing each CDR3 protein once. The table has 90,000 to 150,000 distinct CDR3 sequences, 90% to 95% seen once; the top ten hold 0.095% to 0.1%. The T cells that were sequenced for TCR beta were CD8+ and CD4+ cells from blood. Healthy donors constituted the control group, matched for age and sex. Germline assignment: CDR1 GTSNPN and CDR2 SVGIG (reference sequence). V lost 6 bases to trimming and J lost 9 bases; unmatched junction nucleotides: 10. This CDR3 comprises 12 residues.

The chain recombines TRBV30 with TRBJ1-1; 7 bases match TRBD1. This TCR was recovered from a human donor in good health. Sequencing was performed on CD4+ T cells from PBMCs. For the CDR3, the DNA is TGTGCCTGTTCGGGACAGCTTTCCCAAGCTTTCTTT. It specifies CACSGQLSQAFF.